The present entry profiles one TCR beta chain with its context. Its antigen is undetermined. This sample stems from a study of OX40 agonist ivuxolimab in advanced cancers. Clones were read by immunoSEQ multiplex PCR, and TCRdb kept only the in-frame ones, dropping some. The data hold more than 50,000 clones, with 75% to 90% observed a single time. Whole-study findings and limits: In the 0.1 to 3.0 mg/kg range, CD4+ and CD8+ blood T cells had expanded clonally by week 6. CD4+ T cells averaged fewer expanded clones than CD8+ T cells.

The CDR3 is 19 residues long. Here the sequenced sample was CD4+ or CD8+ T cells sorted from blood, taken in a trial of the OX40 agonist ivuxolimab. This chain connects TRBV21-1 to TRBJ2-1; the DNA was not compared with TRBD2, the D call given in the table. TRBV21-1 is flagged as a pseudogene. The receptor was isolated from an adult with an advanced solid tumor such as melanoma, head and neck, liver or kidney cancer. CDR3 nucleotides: TGTGCCAGCAGCAAAACCTTGACTAGCGGGCCCATCTCCTACAATGAGCAGTTCTTC. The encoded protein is CASSKTLTSGPISYNEQFF.